The clone carrying this TCR beta chain occurred many times. The length of the CDR3 is 22 residues. Germline V gene lookup returns CDR1 LGHNA and CDR2 YSLEER. The ends lost 0 bases at V and 8 bases at J; junction bases unmatched: 21. This sample was included in a study of blood T cell repertoires in COVID-19. As for the study in general: T cells, B-cell-depleted T cells, or PBMCs supplied cDNA or gDNA.

This table comes from immunoSEQ multiplex PCR, and its TCRdb copy is limited to in-frame clones, with some not included. The sample consists of 250,000 or so clones, 88% of them appearing once. Enrollees, about 18 to 100 years old, lived in about two dozen US areas. The gene calls are TRBV4-3 and TRBJ2-1; 14 nucleotides line up with TRBD2. This receptor was obtained from a woman aged 40 to 49 who had been exposed to COVID-19. The sample consisted of PBMCs or T cells enriched from blood (not recorded which). This CDR3 is CASSQDRKGLAGGLYYGDEQFF. CDR3 bases: TGCGCCAGCAGCCAAGATAGAAAAGGACTAGCGGGGGGCCTCTATTATGGGGATGAGCAGTTCTTC.